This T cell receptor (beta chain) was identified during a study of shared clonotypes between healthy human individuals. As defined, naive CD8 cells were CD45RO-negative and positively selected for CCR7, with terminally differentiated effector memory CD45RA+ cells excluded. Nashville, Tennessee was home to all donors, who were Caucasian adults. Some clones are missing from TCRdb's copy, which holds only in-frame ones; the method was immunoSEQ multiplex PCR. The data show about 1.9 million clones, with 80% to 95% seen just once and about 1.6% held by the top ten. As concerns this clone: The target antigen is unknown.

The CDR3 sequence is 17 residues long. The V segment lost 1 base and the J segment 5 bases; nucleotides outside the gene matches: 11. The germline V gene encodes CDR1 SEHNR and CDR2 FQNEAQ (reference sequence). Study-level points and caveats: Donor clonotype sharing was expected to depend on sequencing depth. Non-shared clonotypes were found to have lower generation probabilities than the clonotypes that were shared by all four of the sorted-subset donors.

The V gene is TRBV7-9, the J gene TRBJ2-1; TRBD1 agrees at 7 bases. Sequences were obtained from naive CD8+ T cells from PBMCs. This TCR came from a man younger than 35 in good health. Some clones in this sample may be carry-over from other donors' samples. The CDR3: CASSLGDSPVRDNEQFF. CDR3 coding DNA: TGTGCCAGCAGCTTAGGGGACAGTCCCGTTAGGGACAATGAGCAGTTCTTC.